This T cell receptor (beta chain) emerged from a study of beta chain features in type 1 diabetes. Reverse transcribing all isolated RNA meant expressed TCRB transcripts were sequenced. Libraries were prepared by immunoSEQ multiplex PCR; TCRdb keeps only in-frame clonotypes and omits some of them. The sample carries 860,000 or so clones, 15% to 20% recorded once. Findings of the study overall: Type 1 diabetes patients had VDJ junctions that carried fewer insertions and more deletions.

Concerning this clone: Its antigen is as yet unknown.

The clonotype was recovered from a woman aged 18-35 years in good health. The sequenced material came from naive CD4+ T cells from blood.

The CDR3 region is CASSPWISRLNTEAFF. The CDR3 bases are TGTGCCAGCAGCCCATGGATATCCCGCCTTAACACTGAAGCTTTCTTT. J is TRBJ1-1 and V is TRBV7-8, with D unresolved. V lost 5 bases to trimming and J lost 2 bases, with 18 bases between them. Germline CDR1 is SGHVS and CDR2 is FQNEAQ. This CDR3 has 16 residues.